The text below deals with one T cell receptor beta chain. Its cognate antigen is unknown. The data originate from a study of siplizumab effects on memory and regulatory T cells. This CDR3 region has 18 residues. Germline CDR1 reads MRHNA; CDR2 reads SNTAGT. V shed 2 bases and J shed 3 bases, with 21 bases lying between them. Assay: immunoSEQ multiplex PCR; the TCRdb copy retains only in-frame clones and omits some. This table has approximately 110,000 clones, about 90% appearing once. The study, taken as a whole, reports: Proliferating clones, CD4+ or CD8+, lacked an assignable naive or memory phenotype in roughly 80-95% of cases. Alloreactive sequences traceable to unstimulated CD4+ memory cells declined significantly under siplizumab.

The chain joins TRBV6-4 to TRBJ2-3; D possibly uses TRBD1 or TRBD2 (5 bases each). The receptor was isolated from a human donor in good health. The sequencing sample was made of Tregs sorted from blood. The CDR3 region has the DNA TGTGCCAGCAGTGACATACGGCGAACCGGGACCCAGACAGATACGCAGTATTTT. Protein product: CASSDIRRTGTQTDTQYF.